This TCR beta chain was identified in a study of beta chain features in type 1 diabetes. This CDR3 spans 13 amino acids. V was clipped by 8 bases and J by 7 bases, with 17 bases between them. Germline V gene lookup returns CDR1 LNHDA and CDR2 SQIVND (reference sequence). Every isolated RNA sample was fully reverse transcribed, so sequencing captured expressed TCRB transcripts. Assay used: immunoSEQ multiplex PCR; TCRdb lists only in-frame clones, some missing. The sample gives nearly 350,000 clones, 7.5% to 9% of which show up once; less than 0.5% is in the top ten. The sequence derives from a woman younger than 30 in good health. V gene TRBV19 combines with J gene TRBJ1-2; D is unresolved. Source material: central memory CD4+ T cells from blood. The CDR3, as DNA: TGTGCCAGTTTCCATCACGGGAATCTTGGCTACACCTTC. It specifies CASFHHGNLGYTF. Based on the CDR3 plus reference TRBV19 and TRBJ1-2, the full variable domain is DGGITQSPKYLFRKEGQNVTLSCEQNLNHDAMYWYRQDPGQGLRLIYYSQIVNDFQKGDIAEGYSVSREKKESFPLTVTSAQKNPTAFYLCASFHHGNLGYTFGSGTRLTVV.